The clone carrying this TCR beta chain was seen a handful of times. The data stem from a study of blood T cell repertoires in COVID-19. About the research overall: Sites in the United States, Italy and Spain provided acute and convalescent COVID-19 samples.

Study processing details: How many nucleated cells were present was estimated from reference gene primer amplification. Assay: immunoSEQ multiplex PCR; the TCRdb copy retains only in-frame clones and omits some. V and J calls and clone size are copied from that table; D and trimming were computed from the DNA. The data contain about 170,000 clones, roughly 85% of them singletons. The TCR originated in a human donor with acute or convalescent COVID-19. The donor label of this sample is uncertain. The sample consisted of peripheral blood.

Here the CDR3 reads CASSYFGTVNSPLHF. CDR3 bases: TGTGCCAGCAGTTACTTCGGGACAGTCAATTCACCCCTCCACTTT. The J gene is TRBJ1-6, the V gene TRBV6-5; 7 bases are a match to TRBD1. V lost 1 base, J lost 7 bases, and 4 bases stayed unmatched. The germline CDR1 and CDR2 sequences are MNHEY and SVGAGI. The CDR3 spans 15 residues.